This T cell receptor beta chain was identified in a study of regulatory T cells in long-lasting Graves disease. Sequencing libraries for TCR beta were prepared with iRepertoire HTBI primers and Arm-PCR of CDR3 regions. TCRdb processed the multiplex PCR reads anew with MiXCR; each CDR3 protein has one entry. The sample comprises about 330,000 distinct CDR3 sequences, roughly 15% of which are singletons, and roughly 21% rests with the top ten. The time point was: newly diagnosed GD, antithyroid drugs for less than 3 months. PBMC-derived RNA was used for the TCR library. Trimming took 0 bases from V and 4 from J, leaving 11 bases between them. Germline loops: CDR1 SGHRS, CDR2 YFSETQ. This CDR3 has 15 residues. Separately, the same data were catalogued under a study of T cells in Graves' hyperthyroidism and ophthalmopathy.

The TCR sequence derives from a woman aged 18-29 years with Graves disease. This material consisted of peripheral blood mononuclear cells (PBMCs), taken at new diagnosis, from a patient treated with antithyroid drugs. This chain uses TRBV5-1 with TRBJ1-3; D remains unclear. The CDR3 DNA is TGCGCCAGCAGCTTGGGATCGACCGCGGGAAACACCATATATTTT. This sequence encodes CASSLGSTAGNTIYF.